This T cell receptor (beta chain) was observed in a study of OX40 agonist ivuxolimab in advanced cancers. Trimming cost V 5 bases and J 0 bases; bases outside gene matches: 2. Germline lookup yields CDR1 MNHEY and CDR2 SMNVEV (reference sequence). CDR3 length: 15 amino acids. Blood was sampled at baseline, cycle 4 day 1, and cycle 7 day 1. TCRdb's table, derived via immunoSEQ multiplex PCR, lists solely in-frame clones and lacks some. The sample contains 100,000 to 130,000 clones, less than 95% of which appear only once. The clonotype comes from an adult with an advanced solid tumor such as melanoma, head and neck, liver or kidney cancer. This chain links TRBV27 with TRBJ1-5, with 9 bases matching TRBD1. Sequences were derived from CD4+ or CD8+ T cells sorted from blood, sampled in a trial of the OX40 agonist ivuxolimab. In nucleotides, the CDR3 is TGTGCCAGCAGTCAGACAGGGGGTAGCAATCAGCCCCAGCATTTT. Protein: CASSQTGGSNQPQHF.